This TCR beta chain was found in a study of technical replicates of blood from several donors. Produced via immunoSEQ multiplex PCR; TCRdb's table is partial and in-frame only. The sample has 65,000 to 70,000 clones; around nine tenths are singletons. The CDR3 totals 13 residues. CDR1 is LNHDA and CDR2 is SQIVND in the germline V gene (reference sequence). V trimming: 4 bases; J trimming: 4 bases; junction bases outside the gene matches: 3. The rearrangement joins TRBV19 to TRBJ2-7; TRBD2 matches 8 bases. The clonotype was recovered from a human donor in good health. Some clones in this sample may be carry-over from other donors' samples. The material sequenced was PBMCs. In DNA form, the CDR3 reads TGTGCCAGTAGTACTAGCGGGTGGTACGAGCAGTACTTC. Its translation is CASSTSGWYEQYF.